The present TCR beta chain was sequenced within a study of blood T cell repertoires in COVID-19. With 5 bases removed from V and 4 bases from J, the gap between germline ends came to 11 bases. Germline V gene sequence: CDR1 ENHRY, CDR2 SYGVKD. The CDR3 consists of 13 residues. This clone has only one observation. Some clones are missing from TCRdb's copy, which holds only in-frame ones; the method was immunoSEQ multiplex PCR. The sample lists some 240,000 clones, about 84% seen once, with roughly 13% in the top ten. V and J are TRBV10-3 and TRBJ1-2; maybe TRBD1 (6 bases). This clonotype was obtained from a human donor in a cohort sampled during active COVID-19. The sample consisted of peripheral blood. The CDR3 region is CAISPDSLYGYTF. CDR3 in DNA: TGTGCCATCAGTCCGGACAGCCTCTATGGCTACACCTTC.